Below are 7 T cell receptor beta chains sequenced from a single sample in a study of shared clonotypes between healthy human individuals. Here immunoSEQ multiplex PCR was the method, and the copy in TCRdb shows in-frame clones only, minus some. The sample contains about 1.1 million clones, 70% to 85% of which appear only once. Sequencing was done on a sample of memory CD4+ T cells from PBMCs. Subset described: CD45RA-negative fraction. The receptors were sampled from a man younger than 35 in good health. Some clones in this sample may be carry-over from other donors' samples.

This chain connects TRBV4-3 to TRBJ2-3; either TRBD1 or TRBD2 may fit D (5 bases each). The germline V gene encodes CDR1 LGHNA and CDR2 YSLEER. This CDR3 contains 18 residues. V was pared by 0 bases and J by 0 bases, with 16 bases between. The CDR3: CASSQDRLWGTSTDTQYF. In DNA form, the CDR3 reads TGCGCCAGCAGCCAAGATCGCTTATGGGGGACGAGCACAGATACGCAGTATTTT.

Remarks on this clone: Distinct nucleotide sequences in the sample also encode this CDR3. The rearrangement uses TRBV9 and TRBJ2-1, with D unclear. The germline gives CDR1 SGDLS, CDR2 YYNGEE. CDR3 size: 13 residues. Trimming took off 4 bases at V and 1 base at J, with 6 bases between the two ends. CDR3 DNA: TGTGCCAGCAGCCCTCGGTCCTACAATGAGCAGTTCTTC. This gives the protein CASSPRSYNEQFF.

The DNA of the CDR3 is TGTGCCAGCAGTGAAAGAAGGTGGTCTAGCGGGCCACAAGAGACCCAGTACTTC. Translated, it gives CASSERRWSSGPQETQYF. This sequence joins TRBV2 and TRBJ2-5, with TRBD2 matching 8 bases. Germline V gene lookup returns CDR1 SNHLY and CDR2 FYNNEI. Trimming at V came to 2 bases and at J to 2 bases, leaving 13 bases not matched to a gene. CDR3 length equals 18 residues.

This clone was detected ten times or more. V usage is TRBV7-9 and J usage is TRBJ1-2, with TRBD1 as a possible D gene (6 bases). The CDR3 consists of 16 residues. CDR1 is SEHNR and CDR2 is FQNEAQ in the germline V gene (reference sequence). Deletions cut 0 bases from V and 7 bases from J, with 18 bases between. The CDR3 reads CASSLASRRTEAGYTF. CDR3 sequence (DNA): TGTGCCAGCAGCTTAGCGTCAAGGCGGACAGAAGCTGGCTACACCTTC.

This chain links TRBV7-2 with TRBJ2-7, with D perhaps TRBD1 (5 bases). Germline CDR1 reads SGHTA; CDR2 reads FQGNSA. V lost 6 bases and J 4 bases, leaving 10 bases between the germline ends. The CDR3 loop spans 12 amino acids. The CDR3 region has the DNA TGTGCCAGCAGACAGGACGGTTACGAGCAGTACTTC. Translation gives CASRQDGYEQYF. Drawing the rest from reference TRBV7-2 and TRBJ2-7, the complete variable domain is GAGVSQSPSNKVTEKGKDVELRCDPISGHTALYWYRQSLGQGLEFLIYFQGNSAPDKSGLPSDRFSAERTGGSVSTLTIQRTQQEDSAVYLCASRQDGYEQYFGPGTRLTVT.

V usage is TRBV5-6 and J usage is TRBJ2-5; D remains unclear. The germline CDR1 and CDR2 sequences are SGHDT and YYEEEE. V lost 0 bases, J lost 0 bases, and 9 bases lay in between. CDR3 size: 15 residues. This CDR3 is CASSLAQMYQETQYF. CDR3 bases: TGTGCCAGCAGCTTGGCGCAGATGTACCAAGAGACCCAGTACTTC.

This clone was detected a few times. The chain combines TRBV18 with TRBJ1-2; a weak D match, TRBD1 (6 bases). The length of the CDR3 is 12 residues. V lost 6 bases and J lost 8, with 13 bases in between. Germline V gene data show CDR1 as KGHSH and CDR2 as LQKENI. CDR3 sequence (DNA): TGTGCCAGCTCGGGGACATCGGGCGGCTACACCTTC. It translates to CASSGTSGGYTF.